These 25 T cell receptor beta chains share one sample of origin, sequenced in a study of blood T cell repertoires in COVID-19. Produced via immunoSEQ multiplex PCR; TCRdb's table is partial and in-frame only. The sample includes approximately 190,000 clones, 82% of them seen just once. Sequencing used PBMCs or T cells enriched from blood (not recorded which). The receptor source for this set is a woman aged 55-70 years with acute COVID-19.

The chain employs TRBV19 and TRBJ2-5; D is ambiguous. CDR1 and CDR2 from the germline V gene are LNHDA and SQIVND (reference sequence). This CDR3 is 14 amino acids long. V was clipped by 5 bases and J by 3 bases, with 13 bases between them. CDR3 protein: CASSPSRWEETQYF. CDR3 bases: TGTGCCAGTAGTCCGTCGCGGTGGGAAGAGACCCAGTACTTC.

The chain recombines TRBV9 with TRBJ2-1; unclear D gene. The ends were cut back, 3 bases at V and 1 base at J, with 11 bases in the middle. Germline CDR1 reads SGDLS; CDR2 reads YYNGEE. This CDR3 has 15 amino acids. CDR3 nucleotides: TGTGCCAGCAGCGCTTCCTCTAGGTCCTACAATGAGCAGTTCTTC. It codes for CASSASSRSYNEQFF. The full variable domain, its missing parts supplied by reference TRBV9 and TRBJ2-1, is DSGVTQTPKHLITATGQRVTLRCSPRSGDLSVYWYQQSLDQGLQFLIQYYNGEERAKGNILERFSAQQFPDLHSELNLSSLELGDSALYFCASSASSRSYNEQFFGPGTRLTVL.

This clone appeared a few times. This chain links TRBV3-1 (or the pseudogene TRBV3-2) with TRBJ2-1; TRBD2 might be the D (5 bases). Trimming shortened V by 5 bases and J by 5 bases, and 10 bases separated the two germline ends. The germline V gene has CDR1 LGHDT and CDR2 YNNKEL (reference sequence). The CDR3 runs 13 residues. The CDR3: CASSSRRDNEQFF. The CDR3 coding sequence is TGTGCCAGCAGCTCACGGCGGGACAATGAGCAGTTCTTC.

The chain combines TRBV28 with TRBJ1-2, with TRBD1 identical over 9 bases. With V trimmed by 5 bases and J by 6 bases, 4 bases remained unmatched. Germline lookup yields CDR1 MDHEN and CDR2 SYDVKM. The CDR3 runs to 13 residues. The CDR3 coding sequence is TGTGCCAGCAGTGTCCGGGACAGGGATGGCTACACCTTC. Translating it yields CASSVRDRDGYTF.

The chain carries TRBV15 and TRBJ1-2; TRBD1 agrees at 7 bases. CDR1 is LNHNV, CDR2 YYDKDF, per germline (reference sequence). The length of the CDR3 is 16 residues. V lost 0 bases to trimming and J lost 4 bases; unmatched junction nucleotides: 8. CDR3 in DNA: TGTGCCACCAGCAGAGATATACAGGGGAGTGGCTATGGCTACACCTTC. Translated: CATSRDIQGSGYGYTF.

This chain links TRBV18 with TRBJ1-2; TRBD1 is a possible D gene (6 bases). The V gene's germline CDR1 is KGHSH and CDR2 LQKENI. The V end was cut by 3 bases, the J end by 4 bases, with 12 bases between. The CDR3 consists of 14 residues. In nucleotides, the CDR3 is TGTGCCAGCTCACCTCGACAGGTGTTCTATGGCTACACCTTC. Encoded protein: CASSPRQVFYGYTF.

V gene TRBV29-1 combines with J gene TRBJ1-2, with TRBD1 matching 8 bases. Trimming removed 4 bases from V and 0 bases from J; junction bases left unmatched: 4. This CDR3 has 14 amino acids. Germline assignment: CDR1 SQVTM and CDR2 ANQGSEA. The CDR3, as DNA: TGCAGCGTTGGACAGGGGACCGCTAACTATGGCTACACCTTC. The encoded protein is CSVGQGTANYGYTF.

The CDR3 region is CASSLDQGDTQYF. CDR3 sequence (DNA): TGTGCCAGCAGCTTAGACCAGGGCGATACGCAGTATTTT. This chain connects TRBV7-7 to TRBJ2-3, with D possibly matching TRBD1 (5 bases). CDR3 length: 13 amino acids. CDR1 SSHAT and CDR2 FNYEAQ come from the germline V gene (reference sequence). V was clipped by 1 base and J by 6 bases, with 8 bases between them.

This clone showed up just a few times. CDR3 amino acids: CASSQARTGGQHF. As DNA, the CDR3 is TGTGCCAGCAGCCAAGCCCGGACAGGGGGCCAGCATTTT. This chain links TRBV3-1 (or the pseudogene TRBV3-2) with TRBJ1-5, with 10 bases fitting TRBD1. This CDR3 is 13 amino acids long. The V gene's germline CDR1 is LGHDT and CDR2 YNNKEL (reference sequence). The V and J ends lost 1 base and 12 bases, in that order; junction bases with no gene match: 3.

CDR3 loop: CATSTGGRMADTQYF. DNA of the CDR3: TGTGCCACCAGCACCGGCGGGAGGATGGCAGATACGCAGTATTTT. This sequence joins TRBV15 and TRBJ2-3; TRBD2 matches at 8 bases. J was trimmed by 4 bases and V by 4 bases; bases with no gene match: 7. Germline V gene data show CDR1 as LNHNV and CDR2 as YYDKDF (reference sequence). The CDR3 is 15 residues long.

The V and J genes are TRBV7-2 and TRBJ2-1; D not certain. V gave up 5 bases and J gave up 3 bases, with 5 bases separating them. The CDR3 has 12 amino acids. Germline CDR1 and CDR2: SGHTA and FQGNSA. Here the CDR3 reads CASSVYYNEQFF. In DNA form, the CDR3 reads TGTGCCAGCAGCGTATACTACAATGAGCAGTTCTTC.

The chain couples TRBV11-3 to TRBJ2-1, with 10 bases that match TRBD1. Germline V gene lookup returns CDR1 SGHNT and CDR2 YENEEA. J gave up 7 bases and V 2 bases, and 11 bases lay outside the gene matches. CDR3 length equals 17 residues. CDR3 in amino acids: CASSLWGTGTGANEQFF. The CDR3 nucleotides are TGTGCCAGCAGCTTATGGGGAACCGGGACAGGGGCTAATGAGCAGTTCTTC.

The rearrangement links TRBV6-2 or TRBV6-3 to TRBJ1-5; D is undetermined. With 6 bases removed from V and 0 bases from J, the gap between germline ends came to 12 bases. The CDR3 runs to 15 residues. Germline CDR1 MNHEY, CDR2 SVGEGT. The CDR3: CASRYGQASNQPQHF. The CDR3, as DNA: TGTGCCAGCAGGTACGGTCAGGCTAGCAATCAGCCCCAGCATTTT.

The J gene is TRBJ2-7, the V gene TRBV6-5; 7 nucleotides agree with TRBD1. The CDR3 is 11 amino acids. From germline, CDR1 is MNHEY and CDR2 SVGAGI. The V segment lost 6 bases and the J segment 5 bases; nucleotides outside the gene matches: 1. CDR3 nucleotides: TGTGCCAGCAGCAGGGGGAACGAGCAGTACTTC. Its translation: CASSRGNEQYF.

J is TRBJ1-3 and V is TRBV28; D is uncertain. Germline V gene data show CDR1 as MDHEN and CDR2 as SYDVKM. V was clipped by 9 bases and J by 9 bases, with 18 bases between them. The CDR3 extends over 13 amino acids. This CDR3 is CASKTPGLFTIYF. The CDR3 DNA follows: TGTGCCAGTAAAACCCCAGGCCTGTTCACCATATATTTT.

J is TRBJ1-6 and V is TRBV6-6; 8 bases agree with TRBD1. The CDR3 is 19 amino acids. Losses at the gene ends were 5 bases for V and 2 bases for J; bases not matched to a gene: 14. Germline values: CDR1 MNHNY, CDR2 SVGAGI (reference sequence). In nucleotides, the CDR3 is TGTGCCAGCAGTCCCAGACAGGGGCCAACGCCACCCTATAATTCACCCCTCCACTTT. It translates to CASSPRQGPTPPYNSPLHF.

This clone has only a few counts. The CDR3 nucleotides read TGTGCCACCCGGGGGGGCAGGGGACAGGGTGAGCAGTTCTTC. This encodes CATRGGRGQGEQFF. The J gene is TRBJ2-1, the V gene TRBV24-1, with a weak D call TRBD1 (9 bases). The CDR3 runs 14 residues. CDR1 KGHDR and CDR2 SFDVKD come from the germline V gene. The V end lost 9 bases, the J end lost 9 bases, and 20 bases lay between the germline ends.

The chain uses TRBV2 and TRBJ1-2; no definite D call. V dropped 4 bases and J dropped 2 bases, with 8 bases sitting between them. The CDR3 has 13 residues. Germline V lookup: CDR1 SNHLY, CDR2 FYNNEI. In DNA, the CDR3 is TGTGCCAGCAGTGGAACGGGAAACTATGGCTACACCTTC. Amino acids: CASSGTGNYGYTF.

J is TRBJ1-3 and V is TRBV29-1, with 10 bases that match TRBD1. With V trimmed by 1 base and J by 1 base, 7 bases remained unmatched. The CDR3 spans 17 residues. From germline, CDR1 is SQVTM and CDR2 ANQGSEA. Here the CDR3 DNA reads TGCAGCGTTGAAGGAGCTCCGGGACAGGGGTCTGGAAACACCATATATTTT. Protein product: CSVEGAPGQGSGNTIYF.

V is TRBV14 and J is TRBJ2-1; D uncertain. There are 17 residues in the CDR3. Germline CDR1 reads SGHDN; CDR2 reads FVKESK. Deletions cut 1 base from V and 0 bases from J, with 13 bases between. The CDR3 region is CASSQVRASSSYNEQFF. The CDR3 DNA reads TGTGCCAGCAGCCAAGTCCGCGCGTCTAGCTCCTACAATGAGCAGTTCTTC.

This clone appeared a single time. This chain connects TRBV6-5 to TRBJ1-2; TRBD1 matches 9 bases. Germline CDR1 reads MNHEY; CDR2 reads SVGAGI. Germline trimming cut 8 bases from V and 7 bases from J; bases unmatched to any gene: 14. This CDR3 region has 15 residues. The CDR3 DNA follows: TGTGCCAGCGGGGGAATACCCGGGACAGGGTCTGGCTACACCTTC. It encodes CASGGIPGTGSGYTF.

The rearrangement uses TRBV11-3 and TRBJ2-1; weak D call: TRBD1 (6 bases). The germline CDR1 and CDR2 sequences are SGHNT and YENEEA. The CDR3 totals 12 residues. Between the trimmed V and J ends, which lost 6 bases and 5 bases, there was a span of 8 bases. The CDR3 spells CASRQGNNEQFF. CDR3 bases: TGTGCCAGCAGGCAGGGGAACAATGAGCAGTTCTTC.

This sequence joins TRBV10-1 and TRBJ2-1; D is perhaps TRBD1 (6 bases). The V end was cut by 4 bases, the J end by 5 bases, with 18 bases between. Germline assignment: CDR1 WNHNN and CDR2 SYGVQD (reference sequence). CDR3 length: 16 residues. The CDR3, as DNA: TGCGCCAGCAGTGCCCTGGACAGTCTGGGTGACAATGAGCAGTTCTTC. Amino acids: CASSALDSLGDNEQFF.

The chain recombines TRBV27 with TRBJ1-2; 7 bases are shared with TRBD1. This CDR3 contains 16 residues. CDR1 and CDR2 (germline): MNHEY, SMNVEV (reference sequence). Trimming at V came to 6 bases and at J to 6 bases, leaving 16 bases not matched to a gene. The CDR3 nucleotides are TGTGCCAGCAGCCTGTACCTGGGACAGAAATTAGATGGCTACACCTTC. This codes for CASSLYLGQKLDGYTF.

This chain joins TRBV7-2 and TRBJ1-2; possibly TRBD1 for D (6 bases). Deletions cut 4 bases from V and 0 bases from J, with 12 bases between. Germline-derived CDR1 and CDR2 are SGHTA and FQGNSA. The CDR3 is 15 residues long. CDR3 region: CASSYSDSPNYGYTF. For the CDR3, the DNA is TGTGCCAGCAGCTATTCGGACAGCCCTAACTATGGCTACACCTTC. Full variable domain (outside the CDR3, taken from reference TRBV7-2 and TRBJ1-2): GAGVSQSPSNKVTEKGKDVELRCDPISGHTALYWYRQSLGQGLEFLIYFQGNSAPDKSGLPSDRFSAERTGGSVSTLTIQRTQQEDSAVYLCASSYSDSPNYGYTFGSGTRLTVV.